Below, 5 T cell receptor beta chains from the same sample are listed, as sequenced in a study of CD8 T cells in ankylosing spondylitis. Regarding the study as a whole: A TCR beta motif of roughly eight highly homologous variants seemed to mark ankylosing spondylitis blood.

TCRdb itself ran the 5' RACE reads through MiXCR, one entry per CDR3 protein. The sample has roughly 700,000 distinct CDR3 sequences; around 20% are singletons. For these receptors, no antigen is known. The sample was blood, either unsorted or a sorted T cell fraction (not recorded which). Source of these receptors: a male donor with ankylosing spondylitis.

The V call is TRBV29-1, the J call TRBJ2-1; D possibly corresponds to TRBD2 (7 bases). V dropped 1 base and J dropped 4 bases, with 14 bases sitting between them. The CDR3 sequence is 15 residues long. The germline V gene encodes CDR1 SQVTM and CDR2 ANQGSEA. The CDR3 sequence: CSVEGTAGTYNEQFF. CDR3 coding DNA: TGCAGCGTTGAAGGGACAGCGGGAACTTACAATGAGCAGTTCTTC.

V gene TRBV6-1 combines with J gene TRBJ1-6; no clear D. Trimming stripped 6 bases from V and 8 bases from J, with 11 bases between. Germline-derived CDR1 and CDR2 are MNHNS and SASEGT. The CDR3 extends over 13 amino acids. In nucleotides, the CDR3 is TGTGCCAGCAGCCCGTTCCGGGATTCACCCCTCCACTTT. This translates into CASSPFRDSPLHF.

The gene calls are TRBV10-3 and TRBJ1-1; 7 bases agree with TRBD1. Germline CDR1 and CDR2: ENHRY and SYGVKD. Trimming at V came to 7 bases and at J to 3 bases, leaving 8 bases not matched to a gene. This CDR3 has 14 residues. CDR3 nucleotide sequence: TGTGCCATCAACCGCAGGGGGTTCGACACTGAAGCTTTCTTT. This codes for CAINRRGFDTEAFF.

The V and J genes are TRBV6-1 and TRBJ1-6, with 9 positions matching TRBD1. The trim removed 3 bases at V and 6 bases at J, leaving 0 bases unmatched. Germline assignment: CDR1 MNHNS and CDR2 SASEGT. This CDR3 spans 14 amino acids. The CDR3 sequence is CASSEGQGNSPLHF. Written as DNA, the CDR3 is TGTGCCAGCAGTGAGGGACAGGGTAATTCACCCCTCCACTTT.

This rearrangement joins TRBV4-1 to TRBJ2-1; tentative D call: TRBD1 (6 bases). Germline-derived CDR1 and CDR2 are MGHRA and YSYEKL. CDR3 size: 14 residues. The V end was cut by 1 base, the J end by 3 bases, with 7 bases between. In DNA form, the CDR3 reads TGCGCCAGCAGCCAAGTGGACAGCTACAATGAGCAGTTCTTC. Translated: CASSQVDSYNEQFF.